These 21 T cell receptor beta chains came from one sample sequenced in a study of liver allograft versus peripheral blood T cells. Across the whole study: Intrahepatic T cell receptor repertoires from transplanted livers were compared against repertoires in recipients' peripheral blood.

Each CDR3 protein is one row after TCRdb ran MiXCR on the reads. Of 6,000 or so distinct CDR3 sequences in the sample, about 16% were seen once. Every receptor here comes from a human patient who had a liver transplant. The T cells may partly be graft donor cells.

This chain connects TRBV7-9 to TRBJ2-3; D call uncertain. Trimming took off 1 base at V and 3 bases at J, with 11 bases between the two ends. CDR3 length equals 15 residues. The germline gives CDR1 SEHNR, CDR2 FQNEAQ (reference sequence). The CDR3 protein is CASSLDSTTTDTQYF. CDR3 DNA: TGTGCCAGCAGCTTAGATTCGACAACGACAGATACGCAGTATTTT. The variable domain in full, with the rest retrieved from reference TRBV7-9 and TRBJ2-3, is DTGVSQNPRHKITKRGQNVTFRCDPISEHNRLYWYRQTLGQGPEFLTYFQNEAQLEKSRLLSDRFSAERPKGSFSTLEIQRTEQGDSAMYLCASSLDSTTTDTQYFGPGTRLTVL.

This clonotype was seen at least ten times. The chain combines TRBV5-6 with TRBJ1-5; D gene uncertain. Germline V CDR1 and CDR2: SGHDT, YYEEEE. V lost 0 bases, J lost 6 bases, and 13 bases lay in between. The CDR3 consists of 15 residues. The CDR3 protein is CASSLGPGRGQPQHF. CDR3 in DNA: TGTGCCAGCAGCTTGGGGCCGGGTCGGGGTCAGCCCCAGCATTTT.

The genes are TRBV10-2 and TRBJ2-3; D is perhaps TRBD2 (6 bases). The V end was cut by 0 bases, the J end by 4 bases, with 11 bases between. This CDR3 is built from 15 residues. The germline CDR1 and CDR2 sequences are WSHSY and SAAADI. CDR3 sequence: CASSESMGLADTQYF. CDR3 bases: TGCGCCAGCAGTGAGTCAATGGGACTCGCAGATACGCAGTATTTT.

The chain employs TRBV20-1 and TRBJ1-5, with D perhaps TRBD1 (5 bases). The CDR3 has 14 amino acids. V lost 5 bases, J lost 1 base, and 12 bases lay in between. Germline CDR1 DFQATT, CDR2 SNEGSKA (reference sequence). The chain's CDR3 is CSAAGRWSNQPQHF. CDR3 DNA: TGCAGTGCTGCGGGACGGTGGAGCAATCAGCCCCAGCATTTT.

V and J are TRBV28 and TRBJ2-7; TRBD2 matches 8 bases. The CDR3 is 17 amino acids. CDR1 and CDR2 (germline): MDHEN, SYDVKM. The J segment lost 9 bases and the V segment lost 4 bases, leaving 20 bases of the junction unmatched. CDR3 nucleotides: TGTGCCAGCAGTTCCCAATTACACCAGCGGGGGTCAGAAGGGCAGTACTTC. This sequence encodes CASSSQLHQRGSEGQYF.

This clonotype was observed many times. The chain joins TRBV24-1 to TRBJ1-5; the match to TRBD1 covers 12 bases. The ends lost 2 bases at V and 4 bases at J; junction bases unmatched: 5. CDR3 length: 17 residues. Germline CDR1 is KGHDR and CDR2 is SFDVKD. CDR3 protein: CATSDSGQGAGNQPQHF. The DNA for the CDR3 is TGTGCCACCAGTGATTCGGGACAGGGGGCTGGAAATCAGCCCCAGCATTTT.

This clonotype is deemed medium-sized (0.01 to 0.1%). V usage is TRBV24-1 and J usage is TRBJ2-3, with a weak D call TRBD1 (5 bases). The CDR3 length is 13 residues. Germline CDR1 reads KGHDR; CDR2 reads SFDVKD. Trimming left V 9 bases short and J 6 bases short, with 15 bases between. The CDR3 spells CATSVRVSDTQYF. Here the CDR3 DNA reads TGTGCCACCTCAGTCAGGGTTTCCGATACGCAGTATTTT.

This clonotype was recorded many times. The chain recombines TRBV6-6 with TRBJ2-7; perhaps TRBD1 as D (7 bases). Deletions cut 8 bases from V and 1 base from J, with 18 bases between. Germline V gene data show CDR1 as MNHNY and CDR2 as SVGAGI (reference sequence). This CDR3 spans 15 amino acids. Here the CDR3 reads CASEASAGGSYEQYF. The CDR3 DNA reads TGTGCCAGCGAGGCTTCCGCAGGGGGGTCCTACGAGCAGTACTTC.

Written as DNA, the CDR3 is TGTGCCAGAAGCTTGGTAATCCCGACAGGGTGGGATGAGCAGTTCTTC. Translated: CARSLVIPTGWDEQFF. This chain uses TRBV5-3 with TRBJ2-1, with TRBD1 matching 7 bases. TRBV5-3 is an ORF, with its function uncertain. V lost 0 bases, J lost 8 bases, and 11 bases stayed unmatched. The CDR3 spans 16 residues.

This clonotype is labeled medium-sized (0.01 to 0.1%). V gene TRBV7-9 combines with J gene TRBJ1-1; 8 nucleotides line up with TRBD1. V was clipped by 5 bases and J by 6 bases; unmatched bases: 2. CDR3 length: 12 residues. Germline CDR1 is SEHNR and CDR2 is FQNEAQ (reference sequence). In nucleotides, the CDR3 is TGTGCCAGCAGCGGACAGGGTTCTGAAGCTTTCTTT. It specifies CASSGQGSEAFF.

This clonotype has a handful of counts. V usage is TRBV5-3 and J usage is TRBJ1-6; 7 positions match TRBD1. TRBV5-3 is sorted into the ORF group, with uncertain function. After removal of 4 bases from V and 7 bases from J, the junction contained 20 bases not matched to a gene. This CDR3 is built from 19 residues. The CDR3 DNA follows: TGTGCCAGAAGCCCCAAAAGGAGGTGGCAGGGGACAGCCAATTCACCCCTCCACTTT. This encodes CARSPKRRWQGTANSPLHF.

Judged by abundance, this clonotype is medium-sized. The chain has TRBV5-4 and TRBJ2-7, with D uncertain. Germline V CDR1 and CDR2: SGHNT, YYREEE (reference sequence). V dropped 0 bases and J dropped 0 bases, with 7 bases sitting between them. This CDR3 comprises 14 residues. The CDR3 loop is CASSLGWSSYEQYF. DNA for the CDR3: TGTGCCAGCAGCTTGGGGTGGAGCTCCTACGAGCAGTACTTC.

About this clonotype itself: Possible read error: a much larger clone is one base away. The chain recombines TRBV15 with TRBJ2-7; TRBD1 agrees at 9 bases. The J call could be wrong; TRBJ2-1 is a better fit for the DNA end. The germline V gene encodes CDR1 LNHNV and CDR2 YYDKDF (reference sequence). The CDR3 is 13 amino acids. CDR3 nucleotides: TGTGCCACCAGCTGGGACAGGGCCTACGAGCAGTTCTTC. Its translation is CATSWDRAYEQFF.

This chain joins TRBV28 and TRBJ2-7; D not certain. The germline CDR1 and CDR2 sequences are MDHEN and SYDVKM. The CDR3 runs to 15 residues. The ends were cut back, 3 bases at V and 2 bases at J, with 14 bases in the middle. The DNA for the CDR3 is TGTGCCAGCAGTTTTACCTTCCGTAGCCCCTACGAGCAGTACTTC. It is translated as CASSFTFRSPYEQYF. Variable domain in full (rest from reference TRBV28 and TRBJ2-7): DVKVTQSSRYLVKRTGEKVFLECVQDMDHENMFWYRQDPGLGLRLIYFSYDVKMKEKGDIPEGYSVSREKKERFSLILESASTNQTSMYLCASSFTFRSPYEQYFGPGTRLTVT.

This clonotype has only a few counts. The J gene is TRBJ2-1, the V gene TRBV27; D is ambiguous. CDR1 and CDR2 (germline): MNHEY, SMNVEV (reference sequence). V lost 5 bases and J 7 bases, leaving 18 bases between the germline ends. This CDR3 is 15 amino acids long. The CDR3 here is CASSPTTSGENEQFF. CDR3 in DNA: TGTGCCAGCAGTCCCACTACCTCGGGTGAGAATGAGCAGTTCTTC.

This clonotype was seen many times. The gene calls are TRBV29-1 and TRBJ1-1; tentative D call: TRBD1 (6 bases). V shed 6 bases and J shed 4 bases, with 12 bases lying between them. Per germline, CDR1 SQVTM and CDR2 ANQGSEA. The CDR3 extends over 12 amino acids. CDR3 residues: CSVLQDSTEAFF. The CDR3 DNA reads as TGCAGCGTATTACAGGACAGCACTGAAGCTTTCTTT.

This clonotype was counted ten times or more. The V gene is TRBV7-9, the J gene TRBJ1-1, with a possible D match to TRBD1 (6 bases). CDR1 and CDR2 from the germline V gene are SEHNR and FQNEAQ (reference sequence). The CDR3 spans 12 residues. Trimming shortened V by 5 bases and J by 8 bases, and 12 bases separated the two germline ends. The CDR3 nucleotides read TGTGCCAGCAGCCCCGGAGGGACAGAAGCTTTCTTT. Translation gives CASSPGGTEAFF. Using reference TRBV7-9 and TRBJ1-1 for the parts outside the CDR3, the full variable domain is DTGVSQNPRHKITKRGQNVTFRCDPISEHNRLYWYRQTLGQGPEFLTYFQNEAQLEKSRLLSDRFSAERPKGSFSTLEIQRTEQGDSAMYLCASSPGGTEAFFGQGTRLTVV.

Within the sample, this clonotype is medium-sized. The gene calls are TRBV7-2 and TRBJ2-2; D not certain. The length of the CDR3 is 14 residues. Trimming cost V 1 base and J 1 base, with 4 bases left between them. Germline V gene sequence: CDR1 SGHTA, CDR2 FQGNSA. The DNA for the CDR3 is TGTGCCAGCAGCTTAGTAGGGAACACCGGGGAGCTGTTTTTT. Its translation is CASSLVGNTGELFF.

This clonotype has only a few counts. The junction departs from germline at one end; a sequencing error may be responsible. CDR3 loop: CASSLFFFSWGGASNEQYF. The CDR3, as DNA: TGTGCCAGCAGTTTATTCTTCTTCTCTTGGGGGGGGGCCTCCAACGAGCAGTACTTC. The chain combines TRBV28 with TRBJ2-7; D is possibly TRBD2 (7 bases). This CDR3 contains 19 residues. The germline gives CDR1 MDHEN, CDR2 SYDVKM.

The chain links TRBV28 to TRBJ2-1; D ambiguous. Germline V CDR1 and CDR2: MDHEN, SYDVKM. This CDR3 has 13 amino acids. Between the trimmed V and J ends, which lost 4 bases and 4 bases, there was a span of 8 bases. The CDR3 DNA follows: TGTGCCAGCAGTTCCCGGCCATACAATGAGCAGTTCTTC. Residues: CASSSRPYNEQFF.

This clonotype appeared a few times. The rearrangement uses TRBV28 and TRBJ2-7; D gene unclear. The V end was cut by 2 bases, the J end by 4 bases, with 3 bases between. The CDR3 contains 11 residues. The V gene's germline CDR1 is MDHEN and CDR2 SYDVKM. CDR3 residues: CASSLMYEQYF. The CDR3 nucleotides are TGTGCCAGCAGTTTAATGTACGAGCAGTACTTC.